Presented here are 17 T cell receptor beta chains from one specimen sequenced in a study of vaccination and CD4 T cells after COVID-19. The treatment: approximately nine-day PBMC culture with coronavirus spike peptide pools or control peptides (ViraFEST assay). Cultured CD4+ T cell DNA was sequenced using the Oncomine TCR Beta short-read assay. A single record per CDR3 protein comes from TCRdb applying MiXCR to the PCR reads. The table shows under 9,000 distinct CDR3 sequences, with approximately 73% occurring only once. For these receptors, no antigen is known. Sequencing input: CD4+ T cells from blood, cultured in vitro. The receptors derive from a human donor who had recovered from COVID-19.

This clonotype was recorded once. This chain joins TRBV19 and TRBJ2-4; tentative D call: TRBD1 (7 bases). The germline V gene has CDR1 LNHDA and CDR2 SQIVND (reference sequence). The CDR3 covers 15 residues. V lost 7 bases and J 0 bases, leaving 13 bases between the germline ends. In DNA, the CDR3 is TGTGCCAGTACCCAGGGGGGAAAAGCCAAAAACATTCAGTACTTC. Amino acids: CASTQGGKAKNIQYF.

This chain joins TRBV10-1 and TRBJ1-6; the D is unclear. This CDR3 is 13 amino acids long. Trimming removed 3 bases from V and 6 bases from J, with 6 bases in between. Germline loops: CDR1 WNHNN, CDR2 SYGVQD (reference sequence). CDR3 region: CASSDTFNSPLHF. For the CDR3, the DNA is TGCGCCAGCAGTGACACCTTTAATTCACCCCTCCACTTT.

CDR3 in DNA: TGTGCCAGCAGCTTAGAGGCAAACTATGGCTACACCTTC. As protein: CASSLEANYGYTF. This chain joins TRBV7-9 and TRBJ1-2; D call uncertain. The CDR3 spans 13 residues. The V end lost 1 base, the J end lost 2 bases, and 5 bases lay between the germline ends. From germline, CDR1 is SEHNR and CDR2 FQNEAQ (reference sequence).

V gene TRBV15 combines with J gene TRBJ1-3, with 7 bases aligning to TRBD1. The CDR3 covers 18 residues. V dropped 0 bases and J dropped 2; count of bases not matched to a gene: 10. Germline CDR1 reads LNHNV; CDR2 reads YYDKDF (reference sequence). The CDR3 bases are TGTGCCACCAGCAGAGAGTTTGTTGGGGACAGAGCTGGAAACACCATATATTTT. This translates into CATSREFVGDRAGNTIYF. Filled out from reference TRBV15 and TRBJ1-3, the complete variable domain reads DAMVIQNPRYQVTQFGKPVTLSCSQTLNHNVMYWYQQKSSQAPKLLFHYYDKDFNNEADTPDNFQSRRPNTSFCFLDIRSPGLGDTAMYLCATSREFVGDRAGNTIYFGEGSWLTVV.

This chain uses TRBV19 with TRBJ2-5; D remains unclear. Germline loops: CDR1 LNHDA, CDR2 SQIVND (reference sequence). V gave up 3 bases and J gave up 2 bases, with 10 bases separating them. The CDR3 runs 14 residues. CDR3 nucleotides: TGTGCCAGTAGTATTTCGAACGGTCAAGAGACCCAGTACTTC. It codes for CASSISNGQETQYF.

The chain joins TRBV7-2 to TRBJ2-3; D ambiguous. The CDR3 consists of 12 residues. Looked up from germline, CDR1 is SGHTA and CDR2 is FQGNSA. V was pared by 5 bases and J by 0 bases, with 3 bases between. The CDR3 region has the DNA TGTGCCAGCAGCCCGAGCACAGATACGCAGTATTTT. Translation gives CASSPSTDTQYF.

The chain carries TRBV19 and TRBJ1-5, with D possibly matching TRBD1 (5 bases). The CDR3 runs 15 residues. Germline V CDR1 and CDR2: LNHDA, SQIVND (reference sequence). Trimming took off 1 base at V and 4 bases at J, with 11 bases between the two ends. The CDR3 DNA reads as TGTGCCAGTAGTATAGCGGGACGGATGAATCAGCCCCAGCATTTT. Translated: CASSIAGRMNQPQHF.

The chain is built from TRBV2 and TRBJ2-1; D could derive from TRBD1 or TRBD2 (5 bases each). Germline loops: CDR1 SNHLY, CDR2 FYNNEI. V was shortened by 4 bases and J by 5 bases, with 15 bases between the two germline ends. The CDR3 totals 15 residues. CDR3 DNA: TGTGCCAGCAGTGCCCAAGGTGGGGGACACAATGAGCAGTTCTTC. Translation gives CASSAQGGGHNEQFF.

V and J are TRBV20-1 and TRBJ1-6; TRBD1 might be the D (5 bases). The CDR3 is 13 amino acids. V dropped 1 base and J dropped 10 bases, with 11 bases sitting between them. Germline assignment: CDR1 DFQATT and CDR2 SNEGSKA (reference sequence). CDR3 bases: TGCAGTGCTAGAGCCAGGGCGGACTCACCCCTCCACTTT. Protein product: CSARARADSPLHF.

The V and J genes are TRBV12-3 or TRBV12-4 and TRBJ1-5, with a tentative D call TRBD1 (6 bases). The CDR3 covers 13 residues. The germline V and J ends were trimmed by 6 bases and 4 bases, with 10 bases remaining between them. The DNA of the CDR3 is TGTGCCAGCAGCCTCGGACAGAATCAGCCCCAGCATTTT. It yields the protein CASSLGQNQPQHF.

The chain combines TRBV6-2 or TRBV6-3 with TRBJ2-7; TRBD1 aligns across 10 bases. After removal of 6 bases from V and 5 bases from J, the junction contained 10 bases not matched to a gene. Germline V gene data show CDR1 as MNHEY and CDR2 as SVGEGT. This CDR3 comprises 15 residues. The CDR3 sequence is CASSDRTGGVHEQYF. In nucleotides, the CDR3 is TGTGCCAGCAGCGATAGGACAGGGGGAGTCCACGAGCAGTACTTC.

J is TRBJ1-5 and V is TRBV24-1; 8 nucleotides match TRBD1. This CDR3 has 15 residues. Germline CDR1 KGHDR, CDR2 SFDVKD. After removal of 7 bases from V and 2 bases from J, the junction contained 6 bases not matched to a gene. The CDR3, as DNA: TGTGCCACCAGATGGACAGGGAATGGCAATCAGCCCCAGCATTTT. Residues: CATRWTGNGNQPQHF.

The chain carries TRBV20-1 and TRBJ2-7; 10 bases agree with TRBD1. Germline assignment: CDR1 DFQATT and CDR2 SNEGSKA (reference sequence). CDR3 length: 15 residues. V shed 5 bases and J 0 bases; nucleotides not matched to a gene: 7. The CDR3, as DNA: TGCAGTGCTCGACAGGGGGCGCCCAGCTCCTACGAGCAGTACTTC. Encoded protein: CSARQGAPSSYEQYF.

The CDR3 DNA reads TGCAGTGCTCGTGTGGGGAGCTATGGCTACACCTTC. Protein sequence: CSARVGSYGYTF. The rearrangement links TRBV20-1 to TRBJ1-2, with D uncertain. The germline V gene has CDR1 DFQATT and CDR2 SNEGSKA (reference sequence). The CDR3 runs 12 residues. Trimming removed 5 bases at V and 4 bases at J, with 11 bases between.

This chain links TRBV11-2 with TRBJ2-3; D is unresolved. V was clipped by 5 bases and J by 0 bases, with 3 bases between them. CDR1 and CDR2 (germline): SGHAT, FQNNGV. The CDR3 is 12 residues long. In nucleotides, the CDR3 is TGTGCCAGCAGCACAAGCACAGATACGCAGTATTTT. Translating it yields CASSTSTDTQYF.

This rearrangement joins TRBV25-1 to TRBJ1-2; TRBD1 might be the D (6 bases). Germline V gene sequence: CDR1 MGHDK, CDR2 SYGVNS. The germline V and J ends were trimmed by 5 bases and 3 bases, with 10 bases remaining between them. The CDR3 extends over 13 amino acids. The chain's CDR3 is CASSQGGYYGYTF. CDR3 coding DNA: TGTGCCAGCAGTCAAGGGGGGTACTATGGCTACACCTTC.

In this sample, this clonotype turned up a few times. This chain connects TRBV2 to TRBJ1-5; 10 bases map to TRBD1. CDR3 length equals 16 residues. Trimming removed 3 bases from V and 4 bases from J; junction bases left unmatched: 6. Germline V lookup: CDR1 SNHLY, CDR2 FYNNEI. The CDR3 here is CASSDGQGGTNQPQHF. The CDR3 DNA reads as TGTGCCAGCAGTGACGGACAGGGGGGAACAAATCAGCCCCAGCATTTT.